This record looks at one T cell receptor beta chain sequence and its context. No cognate antigen has been identified for it. Nothing much larger sits one base from this clone, and base qualities are not available. The data were obtained in a study of post-analysis software for immune sequencing data (dated by TCRdb to 2013 to 2016). Describing the broader study: The recorded disease courses included relapsing-remitting, secondary progressive and progressive-relapsing multiple sclerosis, and some patients had no subtype annotation. A subset of samples was prepared in parallel using single-end sample barcoding, then pooled and co-amplified after Illumina adapter ligation. Patient repertoires were compared against about a dozen previously published healthy control repertoires from donors aged about 6 to 28 years.

Library prep was done by PCR. The sequencer listed for this sample is Illumina HiSeq 2500. Unique molecular identifiers were incorporated into TCR beta cDNA libraries to reduce PCR and sequencing biases. Every 1 to 10 million input T cells yielded some 500,000 cDNA molecules, meaning each molecule approximated one T cell. The patient libraries were prepared and sequenced with the same protocol used for the earlier healthy control dataset. Within a given batch, samples were prepared together, multiplexed and sequenced on the same HiSeq lane. In the source study's methods: MIGEC handled the raw barcoded reads, throwing out single-read molecular identifier groups before consensus assembly and CDR3 extraction. Clonotype tables were post-analysed with VDJtools, normalizing diversity by down-sampling all datasets to the smallest sample size. Repertoire overlap clustering matched CDR3 amino acid but not nucleotide sequences to correct batch-related cross-sample contamination. The public reads were reanalyzed by TCRdb: fastp trimming at Q25, MiXCR alignment, in-frame beta chains only. Each CDR3 protein appears once, grouped with its most common genes and DNA. None of the V and J calls come from the authors' own analysis; TCRdb made them. Recorded for this sample are around 770,000 distinct CDR3 sequences; about 43% of them occurred a single time. The ten largest clonotypes hold over 4.5% of the sample.

Summary of the overall study and its limitations: Patients showed significantly higher frequencies than controls for roughly 5 TRBV segments, among them TRBV5-6, TRBV5-1 and TRBV20-1. Significantly lower normalized Chao1 diversity was found in multiple sclerosis patients than in controls, suggesting substantial peripheral T-cell clonal expansion. When samples were clustered directly using the F measure, samples prepared in the same batch co-clustered strongly, which prompted a batch-effect correction. The control group was slightly older than the multiple sclerosis patient group.

TCR beta repertoires were profiled from peripheral blood of under 15 young patients with multiple sclerosis to demonstrate the VDJtools post-analysis software. The multiple sclerosis patients were children and adolescents ranging in age from roughly 6 to 15 years. In the germline V gene (reference sequence), CDR1 corresponds to PRHDT and CDR2 to FYEKMQ. V is cut back by 3 bases and J by 7 bases, with 6 bases in the junction unmatched. Including cysteine and phenylalanine, the CDR3 has 16 amino acids. The kept DNA is CDR3 alone, 48 bases in frame from the first base. What was sequenced was blood. The chain is assembled from TRBV13 and TRBJ2-1; a stretch of 13 junction bases matches TRBD2. This sequence was found in a girl aged 5-17 years with multiple sclerosis. The DNA sequence reads TGTGCCAGCAGCTTCCTACTAGCGGGAGGGCAAAATGAGCAGTTCTTC. This translates into CASSFLLAGGQNEQFF.